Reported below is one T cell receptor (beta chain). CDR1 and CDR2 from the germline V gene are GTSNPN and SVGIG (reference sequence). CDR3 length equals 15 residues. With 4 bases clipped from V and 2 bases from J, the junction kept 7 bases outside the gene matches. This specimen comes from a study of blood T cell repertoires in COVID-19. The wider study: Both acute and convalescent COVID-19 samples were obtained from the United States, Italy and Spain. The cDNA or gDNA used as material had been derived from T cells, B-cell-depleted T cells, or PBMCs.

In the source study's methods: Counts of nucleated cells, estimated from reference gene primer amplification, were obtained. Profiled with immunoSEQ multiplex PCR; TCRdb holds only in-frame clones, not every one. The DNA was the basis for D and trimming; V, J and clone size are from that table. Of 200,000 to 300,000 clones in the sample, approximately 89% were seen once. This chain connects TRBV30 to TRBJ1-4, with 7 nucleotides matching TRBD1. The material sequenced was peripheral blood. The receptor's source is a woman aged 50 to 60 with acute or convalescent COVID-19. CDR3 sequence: CAWNRGGATNEKLFF. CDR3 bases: TGTGCCTGGAACAGGGGAGGTGCGACTAATGAAAAACTGTTTTTT.